This entry lists 3 T cell receptor beta chains sequenced from one sample in a study of spatial heterogeneity in lung cancer. One entry per CDR3 protein, called by TCRdb with MiXCR from the 5' RACE reads. In the table there are around 40,000 distinct CDR3 sequences, about 5.8% of which are singletons. Time point in this sample: sample taken at primary tumor resection. Unsorted whole RNA samples from tumor, nontumor lung or frozen PBMC were sequenced. Sequenced here: PBMCs, sampled at surgery. All receptors come from a male donor with early-stage non-small cell lung cancer.

This chain uses TRBV5-4 with TRBJ1-3; D may be TRBD1 (6 bases). V gave up 5 bases and J gave up 4 bases, with 16 bases separating them. Germline lookup yields CDR1 SGHNT and CDR2 YYREEE (reference sequence). This CDR3 is 15 amino acids long. The CDR3 loop is CASRAGTKSGNTIYF. As DNA, the CDR3 is TGTGCCAGCAGGGCCGGGACAAAGTCGGGAAACACCATATATTTT.

This clonotype was seen repeatedly, ten times or more. The chain uses TRBV5-5 and TRBJ2-3; TRBD1 might be the D (5 bases). Per germline, CDR1 SGHKS and CDR2 YYEKEE (reference sequence). V was clipped by 4 bases and J by 0 bases, with 12 bases between them. This CDR3 contains 15 residues. The CDR3 sequence is CASSQETASTDTQYF. The CDR3 nucleotides read TGTGCCAGCAGCCAGGAGACAGCTAGCACAGATACGCAGTATTTT. Supplemented by reference TRBV5-5 and TRBJ2-3, the full variable domain reads DAGVTQSPTHLIKTRGQQVTLRCSPISGHKSVSWYQQVLGQGPQFIFQYYEKEERGRGNFPDRFSARQFPNYSSELNVNALLLGDSALYLCASSQETASTDTQYFGPGTRLTVL.

This clonotype was recorded many times. The rearrangement joins TRBV5-6 to TRBJ1-6; tentatively, D is TRBD1 (6 bases). V shed 0 bases and J shed 7 bases, with 11 bases lying between them. CDR3 length: 15 residues. Germline assignment: CDR1 SGHDT and CDR2 YYEEEE. CDR3 loop: CASSLGGGENSPLHF. CDR3 nucleotides: TGTGCCAGCAGCTTGGGAGGGGGTGAAAATTCACCCCTCCACTTT.